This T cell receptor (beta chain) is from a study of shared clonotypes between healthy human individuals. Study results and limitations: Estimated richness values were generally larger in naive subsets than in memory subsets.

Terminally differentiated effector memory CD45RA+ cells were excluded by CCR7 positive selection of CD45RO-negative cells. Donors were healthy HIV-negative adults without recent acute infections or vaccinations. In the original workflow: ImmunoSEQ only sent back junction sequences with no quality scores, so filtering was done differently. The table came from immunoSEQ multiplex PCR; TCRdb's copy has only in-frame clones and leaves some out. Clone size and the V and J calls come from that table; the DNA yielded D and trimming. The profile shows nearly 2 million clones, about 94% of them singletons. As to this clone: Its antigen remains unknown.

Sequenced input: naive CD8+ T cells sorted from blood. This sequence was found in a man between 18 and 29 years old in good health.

The CDR3 nucleotides read TGCGCCAGCAGCCAAGGCGAGGGAGGGCGGGCCAAAAACATTCAGTACTTC. This gives the protein CASSQGEGGRAKNIQYF. This chain joins TRBV4-3 and TRBJ2-4; 7 bases are shared with TRBD2. CDR1 and CDR2 from the germline V gene are LGHNA and YSLEER. The V and J ends lost 1 base and 1 base, in that order; junction bases with no gene match: 7. This CDR3 has 17 residues.